The rows below give T cell receptor beta chains drawn from one sample of a study of OX40 agonist ivuxolimab in advanced cancers. Profiled with immunoSEQ multiplex PCR; TCRdb holds only in-frame clones, not every one. Of more than 75,000 clones listed, 80% to 90% are singletons. The source material was CD4+ or CD8+ T cells sorted from blood, sampled in a trial of the OX40 agonist ivuxolimab. These receptors came from an adult with an advanced solid tumor such as melanoma, head and neck, liver or kidney cancer. Both conserved end residues are part of each CDR3. D genes are given only for firm matches. The size entry is marked missing in some rows and otherwise reads once, few, many or a size class.

abundance	v_gene	j_gene	d_gene	CDR3aa	CDR3nt
-	TRBV7-2	TRBJ1-5	-	CASSRPDSWGPPQHF	TGTGCCAGCAGCCGACCCGACAGCTGGGGTCCGCCCCAGCATTTT
-	TRBV2	TRBJ2-2	-	CASSADRRNTGELFF	TGTGCCAGCAGTGCAGACAGGAGGAACACCGGGGAGCTGTTTTTT
-	TRBV7-9	TRBJ1-1	-	CASSLWGARNTEAFF	TGTGCCAGCAGCCTTTGGGGGGCAAGGAACACTGAAGCTTTCTTT
once	TRBV5-8	TRBJ1-4	TRBD1	CASSSTWGRGSNEKLFF	TGTGCCAGCAGCTCCACTTGGGGCAGGGGGAGTAATGAAAAACTGTTTTTT
-	TRBV18	TRBJ2-4	-	CASSQGGTLKGDIQYF	TGTGCCAGCTCACAAGGGGGGACCTTAAAAGGGGACATTCAGTACTTC
once	TRBV4-1	TRBJ2-2	-	CASTRGALGIGNTGELFF	TGCGCCAGCACCCGGGGGGCGCTCGGTATTGGTAACACCGGGGAGCTGTTTTTT
-	TRBV7-9	TRBJ2-2	-	CASSLVTSRAGELFF	TGTGCCAGCAGCTTAGTTACTAGTCGGGCCGGGGAGCTGTTTTTT
once	TRBV9	TRBJ1-2	TRBD1	CASSARQGALAPGYTF	TGTGCCAGCAGCGCACGACAGGGGGCCCTAGCTCCTGGCTACACCTTC
once	TRBV11-1	TRBJ1-1	-	CASSLAMNTEAFF	TGTGCCAGCAGCTTGGCGATGAACACTGAAGCTTTCTTT
-	TRBV19	TRBJ2-3	TRBD2	CASKGRVLPDTQYF	TGTGCCAGTAAGGGGAGGGTTCTCCCAGATACGCAGTATTTT
-	TRBV19	TRBJ1-6	TRBD1	CASSSTGGNSPLHF	TGTGCCAGTAGTTCCACAGGGGGTAATTCACCCCTCCACTTT
-	TRBV29-1	TRBJ1-2	-	CSVGGDYGYTF	TGCAGCGTTGGAGGGGACTATGGCTACACCTTC
-	TRBV2	TRBJ1-5	-	CASIADYSNQPQHF	TGTGCCAGCATCGCGGATTATAGCAATCAGCCCCAGCATTTT
-	TRBV21-1	TRBJ1-5	-	CASSGGGNQPQHF	TGTGCCAGCAGCGGGGGAGGCAATCAGCCCCAGCATTTT
-	TRBV6-5	TRBJ2-1	TRBD2	CASSYRTSDYNEQFF	TGTGCCAGCAGTTACCGGACTAGCGACTACAATGAGCAGTTCTTC
-	TRBV9	TRBJ2-7	-	CASSVAGLPGSYEQYF	TGTGCCAGCAGCGTAGCCGGATTGCCGGGCTCCTACGAGCAGTACTTC
-	TRBV6-1	TRBJ1-2	TRBD1	CASSEASTGVRGDGYTF	TGTGCCAGCAGTGAAGCATCGACAGGGGTCAGGGGAGATGGCTACACCTTC
-	TRBV7-2	TRBJ1-5	-	CASSLVKGDQPQHF	TGTGCCAGCAGCTTAGTTAAAGGGGATCAGCCCCAGCATTTT
-	TRBV6-1	TRBJ2-2	TRBD1	CASIPTGHTGELFF	TGTGCCAGCATCCCGACAGGGCACACCGGGGAGCTGTTTTTT
-	TRBV9	TRBJ2-5	TRBD2	CASSVGAREGETQYF	TGTGCCAGCAGCGTAGGAGCTAGGGAGGGGGAGACCCAGTACTTC
-	TRBV10-1	TRBJ2-2	-	CASSKLTGSQVGELFF	TGCGCCAGCAGTAAATTAACAGGGTCTCAGGTCGGGGAGCTGTTTTTT
once	TRBV5-1	TRBJ1-3	-	CASSLTVWPGNTIYF	TGCGCCAGCAGCTTGACAGTGTGGCCTGGAAACACCATATATTTT
-	TRBV2	TRBJ2-3	-	CASSGRAGFSTDTQYF	TGTGCCAGCAGTGGAAGAGCCGGGTTTAGCACAGATACGCAGTATTTT
-	TRBV14	TRBJ2-1	-	CASSQDWRGRNEQFF	TGTGCCAGCAGCCAAGATTGGCGGGGGCGCAATGAGCAGTTCTTC
-	TRBV7-9	TRBJ2-2	-	CASSLAEGYTGELFF	TGTGCCAGCAGCTTAGCGGAGGGATACACCGGGGAGCTGTTTTTT
once	TRBV29-1	TRBJ2-1	-	CSVERGWNEQFF	TGCAGCGTTGAACGCGGGTGGAATGAGCAGTTCTTC
few	TRBV6-1	TRBJ1-5	-	CASSVQGFQPQHF	TGTGCCAGCAGCGTTCAGGGATTTCAGCCCCAGCATTTT